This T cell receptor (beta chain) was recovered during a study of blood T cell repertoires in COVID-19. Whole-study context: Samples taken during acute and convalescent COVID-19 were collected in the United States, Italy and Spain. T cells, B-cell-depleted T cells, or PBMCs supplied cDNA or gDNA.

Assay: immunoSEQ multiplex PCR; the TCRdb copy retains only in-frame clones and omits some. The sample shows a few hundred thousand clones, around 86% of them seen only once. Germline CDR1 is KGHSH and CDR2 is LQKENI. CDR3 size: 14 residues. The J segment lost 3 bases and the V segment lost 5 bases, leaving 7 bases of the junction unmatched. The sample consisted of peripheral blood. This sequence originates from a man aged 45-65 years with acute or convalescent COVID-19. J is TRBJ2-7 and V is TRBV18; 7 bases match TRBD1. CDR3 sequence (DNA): TGTGCCAGCTCAGCGACAGGGATCAGCTACGAGCAGTACTTC. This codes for CASSATGISYEQYF.